These T cell receptor beta chains were read from a single sample in a study of OX40 agonist ivuxolimab in advanced cancers. Generated by immunoSEQ multiplex PCR, the TCRdb table keeps only in-frame clones and is missing some. The table lists about 95,000 clones, nearly 90% of them singletons. The sample in question was CD4+ or CD8+ T cells sorted from blood, obtained in a trial of the OX40 agonist ivuxolimab. The receptor source for this set is an adult with an advanced solid tumor such as melanoma, head and neck, liver or kidney cancer. The CDR3 runs from the conserved cysteine through the conserved F or W. A D gene is named only where the DNA matches it firmly. Some rows have no size entry. The others give once, few or many, or a class for an expanded clone.

J gene,V gene,D gene,clone size,CDR3 protein,CDR3 DNA
TRBJ2-1,TRBV27,TRBD2,.,CASSLRTGGRKQFF,TGTGCCAGCAGTTTACGGACTGGCGGGAGAAAGCAGTTCTTC
TRBJ2-7,TRBV7-2,.,.,CASRAAGQGAYEQYF,TGTGCCAGCAGGGCCGCGGGGCAGGGAGCCTACGAGCAGTACTTC
TRBJ1-3,TRBV7-9,.,.,CARGVSGNTIYF,TGTGCCAGGGGGGTCTCTGGAAACACCATATATTTT
TRBJ2-3,TRBV7-9,.,.,CASSSRGGADTQYF,TGTGCCAGCAGCAGCAGGGGTGGGGCAGATACGCAGTATTTT
TRBJ2-7,TRBV7-9,.,.,CASSLKEDVAYEQYF,TGTGCCAGCAGCTTAAAAGAGGACGTTGCCTACGAGCAGTACTTC
TRBJ2-3,TRBV29-1,.,.,CSVEGRASTDTQYF,TGCAGCGTTGAAGGGAGGGCTAGCACAGATACGCAGTATTTT
TRBJ2-7,TRBV4-3,.,few,CASSLRPAYEQYF,TGCGCCAGCAGCCTACGGCCCGCCTACGAGCAGTACTTC
TRBJ1-3,TRBV7-2,.,.,CASSPGAEDTIYF,TGTGCCAGCAGCCCAGGGGCGGAGGACACCATATATTTT
TRBJ1-4,TRBV7-9,.,.,CASSLARQVLEKLFF,TGTGCCAGCAGCTTAGCCCGTCAGGTACTCGAAAAACTGTTTTTT
TRBJ1-6,TRBV6-5,TRBD1,.,CASSYNRGRNSPLHF,TGTGCCAGCAGTTACAACAGGGGGCGGAATTCACCCCTCCACTTT
TRBJ1-3,TRBV5-6,.,.,CASSLVGTDFSGNTIYF,TGTGCCAGCAGCTTGGTGGGGACGGATTTCTCTGGAAACACCATATATTTT
TRBJ2-1,TRBV19,.,.,CASSILRNEQFF,TGTGCCAGTAGTATTTTGCGCAATGAGCAGTTCTTC